The source of this TCR beta chain is a study of cytomegalovirus exposure and HLA in healthy donors. Vbeta (60) and Jbeta (13) primers were used in the PCR. Profiling relied on immunoSEQ multiplex PCR, and the TCRdb table lists in-frame clones only, not all of them. Here the sample spans roughly 120,000 clones, about 76% being singletons. The sequenced sample consisted of PBMCs. The sequence derives from a man aged 40-55 years in good health and CMV-seropositive.

As DNA, the CDR3 is TGTGCCAGCAGTGAGTCGAATGAGCAGTTCTTC. Its translation: CASSESNEQFF. The chain employs TRBV2 and TRBJ2-1; D is ambiguous. The CDR3 spans 11 residues. The germline gives CDR1 SNHLY, CDR2 FYNNEI. V gave up 3 bases and J gave up 7 bases, with 4 bases separating them.